These T cell receptor beta chains were read from a single sample in a study of cytomegalovirus exposure and HLA in healthy donors. Produced via immunoSEQ multiplex PCR; TCRdb's table is partial and in-frame only. The repertoire holds over 110,000 clones, with around 80% as singletons. The sequencing sample was made of PBMCs. The receptors stem from a man aged 35-49 years in good health and CMV-seronegative. The CDR3 runs from the conserved cysteine through the conserved F or W. A D gene is named only where the DNA matches it firmly. Part of the rows lack a size; the others show once, few, many or a class for expanded clones.

-,TRBJ1-2,TRBV4-1,-,CASSQDQYYGYTF,TGCGCCAGCAGCCAAGATCAGTACTATGGCTACACCTTC
TRBD1,TRBJ1-1,TRBV28,-,CASSPRTGGSAWAFF,TGTGCCAGCAGTCCCCGGACAGGGGGTTCGGCATGGGCTTTCTTT
-,TRBJ1-1,TRBV2,-,CASSVGQGHMNTEAFF,TGTGCCAGCAGTGTAGGCCAGGGTCACATGAACACTGAAGCTTTCTTT
-,TRBJ1-1,TRBV7-3,-,CASSLRGVDEAFF,TGTGCCAGCAGCTTAAGGGGGGTGGATGAAGCTTTCTTT
-,TRBJ1-1,TRBV19,-,CASSVYLRDTLIKAFF,TGTGCCAGTAGTGTCTACCTAAGGGACACCCTCATCAAAGCTTTCTTT
-,TRBJ1-3,TRBV28,-,CASSPYREGNTIYF,TGTGCCAGCAGTCCCTACAGGGAGGGAAACACCATATATTTT
-,TRBJ2-7,TRBV19,-,CASSIGSEQYF,TGTGCCAGTAGTATTGGTAGCGAGCAGTACTTC
-,TRBJ2-7,TRBV6-6,-,CASSPDRKINEQYF,TGTGCCAGCAGCCCCGACAGAAAGATAAACGAGCAGTACTTC
-,TRBJ1-1,TRBV4-1,few,CASSQVIGRGGTEAFF,TGCGCCAGCAGCCAAGTGATCGGACGCGGGGGCACTGAAGCTTTCTTT
-,TRBJ1-1,TRBV5-4,-,CASSPAIDGWRTEAFF,TGTGCCAGCAGCCCCGCAATAGACGGATGGAGGACTGAAGCTTTCTTT
-,TRBJ2-2,TRBV18,-,CASSPVGLNTGELFF,TGTGCCAGCTCACCAGTCGGACTCAACACCGGGGAGCTGTTTTTT
-,TRBJ1-1,TRBV6-1,-,CASSAMGGRRRTEAFF,TGTGCCAGCAGTGCCATGGGGGGGCGCAGGAGAACTGAAGCTTTCTTT
-,TRBJ1-4,TRBV9,few,CASSTHRVDEKLFF,TGTGCCAGCAGCACCCACAGGGTTGATGAAAAACTGTTTTTT
-,TRBJ2-7,TRBV6-1,-,CASSEPGVYEQYF,TGTGCCAGCAGTGAACCGGGAGTCTACGAGCAGTACTTC
TRBD1,TRBJ2-5,TRBV18,-,CASSPGTAETQYF,TGTGCCAGCTCGCCGGGGACAGCGGAGACCCAGTACTTC
-,TRBJ2-2,TRBV4-1,-,CASSQVPGQDTGELFF,TGCGCCAGCAGCCAAGTTCCAGGTCAAGACACCGGGGAGCTGTTTTTT
TRBD1,TRBJ1-1,TRBV7-2,-,CASNGQGSMNTEAFF,TGTGCCAGCAACGGACAGGGGAGTATGAACACTGAAGCTTTCTTT
-,TRBJ1-5,TRBV15,-,CATSPDGGVGGNQPQHF,TGTGCCACCAGCCCGGACGGGGGTGTAGGGGGCAATCAGCCCCAGCATTTT
TRBD1,TRBJ2-7,TRBV19,-,CASSARGTGNYEQYF,TGTGCCAGTAGTGCAAGGGGGACAGGGAATTACGAGCAGTACTTC
-,TRBJ1-5,TRBV6-1,few,CASSEAVADSNQPQHF,TGTGCCAGCAGTGAAGCTGTAGCAGATAGCAATCAGCCCCAGCATTTT
TRBD1,TRBJ1-2,TRBV27,-,CATRGQGVNYGYTF,TGTGCCACTCGGGGACAGGGGGTCAACTATGGCTACACCTTC
TRBD1,TRBJ2-2,TRBV10-3,once,CAIQRGRAGGNPSYANTGELFF,TGTGCCATCCAGAGGGGTAGGGCAGGGGGCAACCCTTCATACGCGAACACCGGGGAGCTGTTTTTT
-,TRBJ2-4,TRBV6-1,-,CASSELGGTKNIQYF,TGTGCCAGCAGTGAACTAGGGGGAACCAAAAACATTCAGTACTTC
-,TRBJ1-2,TRBV10-2,-,CASSGIGIQGGYTF,TGCGCCAGCAGTGGTATAGGGATTCAGGGGGGCTACACCTTC
TRBD1,TRBJ1-2,TRBV30,-,CACSPWGQGANYGYTF,TGTGCCTGTAGTCCCTGGGGACAGGGAGCTAACTATGGCTACACCTTC
-,TRBJ2-4,TRBV10-3,-,CAISAAGLGNIQYF,TGTGCCATCAGTGCCGCAGGGTTGGGGAACATTCAGTACTTC
TRBD2,TRBJ2-3,TRBV6-4,-,CASSDVSSGVDTQYF,TGTGCCAGCAGTGACGTTTCTAGCGGGGTTGATACGCAGTATTTT
-,TRBJ1-3,TRBV2,-,CASSDGSGNTIYF,TGTGCCAGCAGTGACGGCTCTGGAAACACCATATATTTT
-,TRBJ2-7,TRBV30,-,CAWRGASYEQYF,TGTGCCTGGAGAGGGGCTTCCTACGAGCAGTACTTC
TRBD1,TRBJ1-1,TRBV7-2,once,CASSPPGTGGTEAFF,TGTGCCAGCAGCCCGCCCGGGACAGGGGGCACTGAAGCTTTCTTT
TRBD1,TRBJ2-7,TRBV18,-,CASSPRTGRLDEQYF,TGTGCCAGCTCACCGAGGACAGGGAGGCTTGACGAGCAGTACTTC
TRBD1,TRBJ1-6,TRBV6-1,-,CAIKDRGYDSPLHF,TGTGCCATCAAGGACAGGGGTTATGATTCACCCCTCCACTTT
-,TRBJ1-1,TRBV18,-,CASSPREGVSTEAFF,TGTGCCAGCTCCCCCCGGGAGGGAGTGAGCACTGAAGCTTTCTTT
-,TRBJ1-1,TRBV5-1,-,CASSLGSGGDTEAFF,TGCGCCAGCAGCTTAGGGTCCGGGGGAGACACTGAAGCTTTCTTT
-,TRBJ1-2,TRBV18,-,CASSPSDSPGGYTF,TGTGCCAGCTCACCCTCCGACTCTCCCGGTGGCTACACCTTC
-,TRBJ2-2,TRBV15,-,CATSPGGEAGELFF,TGTGCCACCAGCCCCGGAGGAGAGGCAGGGGAGCTGTTTTTT
-,TRBJ1-6,TRBV5-1,-,CASSLDRMYNSPLHF,TGCGCCAGCAGCTTGGACAGGATGTATAATTCACCCCTCCACTTT
TRBD1,TRBJ2-2,TRBV9,-,CASSVSTGGNTGELFF,TGTGCCAGCAGCGTGTCGACAGGGGGAAACACCGGGGAGCTGTTTTTT
TRBD1,TRBJ1-6,TRBV7-9,-,CASGRDSDNSPLHF,TGTGCCAGCGGCCGGGACAGCGATAATTCACCCCTCCACTTT
-,TRBJ1-5,TRBV18,-,CASSPPPQGNQPQHF,TGTGCCAGCTCACCACCGCCCCAGGGCAATCAGCCCCAGCATTTT
TRBD1,TRBJ1-5,TRBV2,-,CASRRTGGDRGQPQHF,TGTGCCAGCAGAAGGACAGGGGGAGATCGGGGTCAGCCCCAGCATTTT
TRBD2,TRBJ2-3,TRBV4-2,-,CASSQAVRGESTDTQYF,TGTGCCAGCAGCCAAGCTGTTCGGGGGGAGAGCACAGATACGCAGTATTTT
TRBD1,TRBJ1-5,TRBV5-5,-,CASSAAGQHNQPQHF,TGTGCCAGCAGCGCCGCGGGACAGCACAATCAGCCCCAGCATTTT
-,TRBJ1-2,TRBV6-5,-,CASSYEVRGGYTF,TGTGCCAGCAGTTACGAAGTCCGAGGAGGCTACACCTTC
TRBD1,TRBJ2-2,TRBV7-9,-,CASSSTPGQGDVGELFF,TGTGCCAGCAGCTCGACCCCGGGACAGGGGGACGTCGGGGAGCTGTTTTTT
TRBD1,TRBJ1-1,TRBV5-1,-,CASSSGTAYENTEAFF,TGCGCCAGCAGCTCCGGGACAGCGTATGAGAACACTGAAGCTTTCTTT
-,TRBJ2-5,TRBV29-1,-,CSVDKNQETQYF,TGCAGCGTTGACAAAAATCAAGAGACCCAGTACTTC
-,TRBJ1-6,TRBV5-6,few,CASSLMRGNRYNSPLHF,TGTGCCAGCAGCTTGATGAGAGGGAACCGTTATAATTCACCCCTCCACTTT
-,TRBJ2-6,TRBV27,-,CASSFELGPDSGANVLTF,TGTGCCAGCAGTTTCGAGCTTGGGCCAGACTCTGGGGCCAACGTCCTGACTTTC
-,TRBJ1-5,TRBV9,-,CASSVGGKDQPQHF,TGTGCCAGCAGCGTAGGAGGGAAGGATCAGCCCCAGCATTTT